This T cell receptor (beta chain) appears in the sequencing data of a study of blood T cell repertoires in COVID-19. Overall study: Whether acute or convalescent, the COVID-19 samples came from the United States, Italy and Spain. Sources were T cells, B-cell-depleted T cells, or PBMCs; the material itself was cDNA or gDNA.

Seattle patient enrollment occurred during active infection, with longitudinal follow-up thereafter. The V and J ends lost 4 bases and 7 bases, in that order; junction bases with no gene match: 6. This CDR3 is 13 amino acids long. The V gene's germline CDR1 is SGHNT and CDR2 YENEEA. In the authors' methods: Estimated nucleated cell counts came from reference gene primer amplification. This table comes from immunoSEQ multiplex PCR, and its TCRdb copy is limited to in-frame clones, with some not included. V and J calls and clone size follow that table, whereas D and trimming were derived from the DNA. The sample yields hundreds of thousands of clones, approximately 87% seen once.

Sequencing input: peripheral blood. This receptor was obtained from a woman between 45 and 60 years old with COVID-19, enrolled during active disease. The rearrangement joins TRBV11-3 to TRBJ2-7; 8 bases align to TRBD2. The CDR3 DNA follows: TGTGCCAGCAGCTCGGGACTAGGGGGAGAGCAGTACTTC. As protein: CASSSGLGGEQYF.